These 16 T cell receptor beta chains originate from one sample sequenced in a study of chemoradiotherapy in HPV16-positive cancers. The data were produced by immunoSEQ multiplex PCR, yet TCRdb's version contains in-frame clones alone and is incomplete. The table has approximately 3,300 clones, approximately 90% seen once. The material sequenced was tumor tissue, taken from a patient who underwent chemoradiotherapy. These receptors all come from a human donor with HPV-associated anogenital cancer.

This chain uses TRBV29-1 with TRBJ1-1, with TRBD1 matching 10 bases. Germline assignment: CDR1 SQVTM and CDR2 ANQGSEA. J was trimmed by 5 bases and V by 5 bases; bases with no gene match: 5. The CDR3 is 13 residues long. The CDR3 region is CSVSTGGATEAFF. For the CDR3, the DNA is TGCAGCGTTTCGACAGGGGGCGCGACTGAAGCTTTCTTT.

The rearrangement uses TRBV7-6 and TRBJ2-7, with TRBD2 matching 7 bases. Germline lookup yields CDR1 SGHVS and CDR2 FNYEAQ. This CDR3 comprises 12 residues. Unmatched junction bases numbered 6, after V lost 11 bases and J lost 2 bases. CDR3 protein: CASGGGPYEQYF. The DNA of the CDR3 is TGTGCCTCCGGGGGAGGGCCCTACGAGCAGTACTTC.

The rearrangement links TRBV5-4 to TRBJ2-7, with 8 bases that match TRBD1. Germline lookup yields CDR1 SGHNT and CDR2 YYREEE (reference sequence). The CDR3 extends over 13 amino acids. Trimming removed 0 bases from V and 5 bases from J; junction bases left unmatched: 1. The CDR3 DNA reads TGTGCCAGCAGCTTGGTGGACAGGGACGAGCAGTACTTC. This gives the protein CASSLVDRDEQYF.

V is TRBV5-1 and J is TRBJ1-1; D remains unclear. The CDR3 contains 13 residues. Trimming stripped 4 bases from V and 5 bases from J, with 12 bases between. CDR1 and CDR2 from the germline V gene are SGHRS and YFSETQ. The CDR3: CASSEAPGTEAFF. The CDR3, as DNA: TGCGCCAGCAGCGAAGCACCTGGTACTGAAGCTTTCTTT.

V usage is TRBV15 and J usage is TRBJ2-7, with 8 positions matching TRBD2. Germline CDR1 is LNHNV and CDR2 is YYDKDF (reference sequence). The V segment lost 1 base and the J segment 1 base; nucleotides outside the gene matches: 6. The CDR3 consists of 16 residues. The CDR3 loop is CATSRVGGRRSYEQYF. DNA of the CDR3: TGTGCCACCAGCAGAGTGGGCGGGAGGAGGTCCTACGAGCAGTACTTC.

The V call is TRBV29-1, the J call TRBJ1-2, with TRBD1 as a possible D gene (5 bases). CDR3 length: 12 amino acids. Germline loops: CDR1 SQVTM, CDR2 ANQGSEA. V lost 3 bases to trimming and J lost 1 base, with 6 bases between them. CDR3 loop: CSVDRDNYGYTF. The CDR3 nucleotides are TGCAGCGTTGACAGGGATAACTATGGCTACACCTTC.

The chain links TRBV7-9 to TRBJ2-1, with 10 nucleotides matching TRBD1. Germline V lookup: CDR1 SEHNR, CDR2 FQNEAQ (reference sequence). V lost 5 bases to trimming and J lost 9 bases; unmatched junction nucleotides: 7. There are 14 residues in the CDR3. CDR3 coding DNA: TGTGCCAGCAGCCATTCCGGGACAGGGGTTGAGCAGTTCTTC. The encoded protein is CASSHSGTGVEQFF.

This chain connects TRBV28 to TRBJ2-2, with D tentatively TRBD2 (5 bases). The CDR3 is 14 residues long. Germline V gene sequence: CDR1 MDHEN, CDR2 SYDVKM. V lost 7 bases to trimming and J lost 0 bases, with 9 bases between them. This CDR3 reads CASIRTANTGELFF. In DNA form, the CDR3 reads TGTGCCAGCATTCGGACTGCGAACACCGGGGAGCTGTTTTTT. The complete variable domain, with remaining parts taken from reference TRBV28 and TRBJ2-2, reads DVKVTQSSRYLVKRTGEKVFLECVQDMDHENMFWYRQDPGLGLRLIYFSYDVKMKEKGDIPEGYSVSREKKERFSLILESASTNQTSMYLCASIRTANTGELFFGEGSRLTVL.

In this sample, this clone turned up a few times. This rearrangement joins TRBV5-1 to TRBJ1-5, with 7 nucleotides matching TRBD1. Germline CDR1 is SGHRS and CDR2 is YFSETQ. CDR3 length: 15 amino acids. V was clipped by 4 bases and J by 5 bases; unmatched bases: 9. CDR3 sequence (DNA): TGCGCCAGCAGCCCAGGGGGACGGGTCCATCAGCCCCAGCATTTT. Encoded protein: CASSPGGRVHQPQHF. The variable domain in full, with the rest retrieved from reference TRBV5-1 and TRBJ1-5, is KAGVTQTPRYLIKTRGQQVTLSCSPISGHRSVSWYQQTPGQGLQFLFEYFSETQRNKGNFPGRFSGRQFSNSRSEMNVSTLELGDSALYLCASSPGGRVHQPQHFGDGTRLSIL.

The V call is TRBV4-1, the J call TRBJ2-6; no reliable D call. The germline V gene has CDR1 MGHRA and CDR2 YSYEKL. The CDR3 contains 18 residues. V gave up 1 base and J gave up 2 bases, with 15 bases separating them. As DNA, the CDR3 is TGCGCCAGCAGCCAAGTAAATAGCCCCCCTCCTGGGGCCAACGTCCTGACTTTC. Translation gives CASSQVNSPPPGANVLTF.

CDR3 sequence (DNA): TGTGCCAGTAGTATCGGGACTAGCAGTTACTACGAGCAGTACTTC. It yields the protein CASSIGTSSYYEQYF. This chain uses TRBV19 with TRBJ2-7, with TRBD2 matching 9 bases. The CDR3 runs to 15 residues. Germline CDR1 LNHDA, CDR2 SQIVND (reference sequence). V was clipped by 3 bases and J by 3 bases; unmatched bases: 6.

CDR3 bases: TGTGCCAGCAACCGTTATGGGGTTAATGAAAAACTGTTTTTT. Translated, it gives CASNRYGVNEKLFF. V and J are TRBV5-4 and TRBJ1-4; unclear D gene. The length of the CDR3 is 14 residues. Trimming took off 6 bases at V and 4 bases at J, with 13 bases between the two ends. Germline-derived CDR1 and CDR2 are SGHNT and YYREEE (reference sequence).

The chain combines TRBV11-2 with TRBJ2-3; TRBD2 is a possible D gene (6 bases). Trimming left V 5 bases short and J 2 bases short, with 14 bases between. Germline V gene data show CDR1 as SGHAT and CDR2 as FQNNGV. This CDR3 region has 15 residues. Written as DNA, the CDR3 is TGTGCCAGCAGCCTCGGGACTCCCGACACAGATACGCAGTATTTT. Amino acid sequence: CASSLGTPDTDTQYF.

This chain uses TRBV4-1 with TRBJ2-5, with 14 bases lining up with TRBD2. Trimming removed 1 base from V and 7 bases from J; junction bases left unmatched: 11. CDR1 and CDR2 (germline): MGHRA, YSYEKL. The length of the CDR3 is 18 residues. CDR3: CASSQGVTSGRALGTQYF. In DNA, the CDR3 is TGCGCCAGCAGCCAAGGCGTGACTAGCGGGAGGGCCTTGGGGACCCAGTACTTC.

The rearrangement uses TRBV7-2 and TRBJ2-1; 8 bases match TRBD1. Germline values: CDR1 SGHTA, CDR2 FQGNSA. Trimming removed 5 bases from V and 9 bases from J; junction bases left unmatched: 9. The CDR3 is 14 residues long. The CDR3 loop reads CASSPQTGAAEQFF. The CDR3 bases are TGTGCCAGCAGCCCCCAGACAGGGGCAGCTGAGCAGTTCTTC.

The V and J genes are TRBV7-9 and TRBJ2-3; a weak D match, TRBD2 (6 bases). The germline gives CDR1 SEHNR, CDR2 FQNEAQ (reference sequence). The CDR3 sequence is 18 residues long. V was trimmed by 6 bases and J by 1 base, leaving 23 bases between them. The CDR3 reads CASSDGRYAGLGTDTQYF. The CDR3 bases are TGTGCCAGCAGTGATGGGAGGTATGCGGGACTCGGCACAGATACGCAGTATTTT.